This TCR gamma chain was sequenced in a study of intestinal T cells in coeliac disease. Overall study findings and caveats: Leave-one-out accuracy for TRG clustering was reportedly approximately 87%, training about 94%.

TRG repertoires were amplified with LymphoTrack primers from 200 ng of biopsy DNA. TCRdb fed the multiplex PCR reads into CATT to redo clone calling. The sample lists a few hundred gamma-chain clones, 55% to 60% seen once, with about 70% in the top ten. The germline V gene has CDR1 VINAFY and CDR2 YDVSNSKD. J lost 13 bases, V lost 12 bases, and 15 bases had no gene match. The CDR3 consists of 10 residues. In regard to this clone: Its antigen is currently unknown.

Each case's genomic DNA was extracted from ten roughly 5-µm formalin-fixed paraffin-embedded scrolls. J is TRGJ1 or TRGJ2 and V is TRGV5. This TCR was recovered from a human donor who served as a control with a normal duodenal biopsy, not a healthy volunteer. Specimen: a duodenal biopsy. The CDR3 is CAVHRGRKLF. The DNA for the CDR3 is TGTGCCGTGCATAGGGGAAGAAAACTCTTT.